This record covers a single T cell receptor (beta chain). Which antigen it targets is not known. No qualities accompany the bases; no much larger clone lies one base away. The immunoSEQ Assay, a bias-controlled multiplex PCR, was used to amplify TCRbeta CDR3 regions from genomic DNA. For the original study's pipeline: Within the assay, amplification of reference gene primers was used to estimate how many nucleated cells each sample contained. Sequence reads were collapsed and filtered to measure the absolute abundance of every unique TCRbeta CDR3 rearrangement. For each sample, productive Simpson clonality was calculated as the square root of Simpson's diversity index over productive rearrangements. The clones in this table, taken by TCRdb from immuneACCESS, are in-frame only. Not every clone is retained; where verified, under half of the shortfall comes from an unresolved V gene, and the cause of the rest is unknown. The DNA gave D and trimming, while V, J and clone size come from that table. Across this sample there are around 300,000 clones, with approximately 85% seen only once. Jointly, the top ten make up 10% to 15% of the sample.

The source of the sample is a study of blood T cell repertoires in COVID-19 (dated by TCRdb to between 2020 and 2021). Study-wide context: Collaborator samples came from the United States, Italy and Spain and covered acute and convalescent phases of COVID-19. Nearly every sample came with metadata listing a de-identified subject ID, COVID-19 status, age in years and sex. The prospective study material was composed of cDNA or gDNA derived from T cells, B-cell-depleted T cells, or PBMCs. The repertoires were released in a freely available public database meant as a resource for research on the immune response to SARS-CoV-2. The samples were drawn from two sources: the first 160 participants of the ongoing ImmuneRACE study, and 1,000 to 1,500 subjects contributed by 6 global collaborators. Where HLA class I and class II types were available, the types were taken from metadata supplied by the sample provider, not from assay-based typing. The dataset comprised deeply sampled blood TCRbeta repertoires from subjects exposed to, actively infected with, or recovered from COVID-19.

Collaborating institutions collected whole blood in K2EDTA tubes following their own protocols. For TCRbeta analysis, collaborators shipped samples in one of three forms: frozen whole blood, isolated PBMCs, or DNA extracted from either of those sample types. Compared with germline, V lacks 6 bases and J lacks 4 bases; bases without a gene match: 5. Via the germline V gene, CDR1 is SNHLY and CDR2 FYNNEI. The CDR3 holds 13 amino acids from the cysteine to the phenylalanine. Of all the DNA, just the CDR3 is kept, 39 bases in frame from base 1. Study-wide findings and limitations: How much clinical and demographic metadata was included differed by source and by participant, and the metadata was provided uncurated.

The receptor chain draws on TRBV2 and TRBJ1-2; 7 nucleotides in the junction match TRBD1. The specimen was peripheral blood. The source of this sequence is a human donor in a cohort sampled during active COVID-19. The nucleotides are TGTGCCAGCAGATACGGGACAGCCTATGGCTACACCTTC. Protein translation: CASRYGTAYGYTF.